This T cell receptor beta chain was identified during a study of OX40 agonist ivuxolimab in advanced cancers. Repertoires were generated with immunoSEQ multiplex PCR, while TCRdb's copy carries only in-frame clones and drops some. The sample shows about 93,000 clones, about 90% of them seen only once. Trimming took off 6 bases at V and 4 bases at J, with 10 bases between the two ends. The CDR3 has 12 amino acids. Germline V gene lookup returns CDR1 LNHDA and CDR2 SQIVND (reference sequence). This sequence was found in an adult with an advanced solid tumor such as melanoma, head and neck, liver or kidney cancer. Sequenced material: CD4+ or CD8+ T cells sorted from blood, taken in a trial of the OX40 agonist ivuxolimab. The gene calls are TRBV19 and TRBJ2-7, with D perhaps matching TRBD1 or TRBD2 (5 bases each). CDR3 amino acids: CASSPGGYEQYF. The CDR3 DNA sequence: TGTGCCAGTAGCCCTGGGGGATACGAGCAGTACTTC.